A selection of T cell receptor beta chains follows, all from one sample in a study of breast tumors, draining lymph nodes, adjacent tissues. TCRdb reprocessed the multiplex PCR reads via MiXCR and lists one record per CDR3 protein. Here the sample spans some 31,000 distinct CDR3 sequences, roughly 63% being singletons. What was sequenced was breast tumor tissue. The receptors were sampled from a female donor with breast cancer. Some clones in this sample may be carry-over from other donors' samples. Both conserved end residues are part of each CDR3. The D gene is left open where the match is weak. Part of the rows lack a size; the others show once, few, many or a class for expanded clones.

V gene	J gene	D gene	clone size	CDR3 DNA	CDR3 protein
TRBV7-2	TRBJ2-5	.	.	TGTGCCAGCAGCTTCGGATCTAAAGAGACCCAGTACTTC	CASSFGSKETQYF
TRBV19	TRBJ2-1	TRBD1	few	TGTGCCAGTAGTACCGGACAGGGGACATACAATGAGCAGTTCTTC	CASSTGQGTYNEQFF
TRBV7-9	TRBJ2-3	.	.	TGTGCCAGCAGTCTGTCCCGGGATACGCAGTATTTT	CASSLSRDTQYF
TRBV29-1	TRBJ1-2	.	.	TGCGGCGTGGCGAGTGGAGGGGACTATGGCTACACCTTC	CGVASGGDYGYTF
TRBV20-1	TRBJ1-4	.	.	TGCAGTGCTAGAGATCCGAACGGGGAGAGTGAAAAACTGTTTTTT	CSARDPNGESEKLFF
TRBV27	TRBJ1-1	.	few	TGTGCCAGCAGCGAGACAGTGAACACTGAAGCTTTCTTT	CASSETVNTEAFF
TRBV2	TRBJ2-3	.	few	TGTGCCAGCATACAGGGATCAGCGAGGAGAGATACGCAGTATTTT	CASIQGSARRDTQYF
TRBV20-1	TRBJ2-7	TRBD2	.	TGCAGTGCTAGCTTGCTAGCGGGGGCTAAGGAGCAGTACTTC	CSASLLAGAKEQYF
TRBV6-1	TRBJ2-7	.	.	TGTGCCAGCAGTGTTTACGGGCAGTACTTC	CASSVYGQYF
TRBV7-2	TRBJ2-3	TRBD1	.	TGTGCCAGCAGCTCCCGACAGGGAGGCACAGATACGCAGTATTTT	CASSSRQGGTDTQYF
TRBV5-1	TRBJ1-2	.	few	TGCGCCAGCAGCTTGGAATGGGGGGACCCTAACTATGGCTACACCTTC	CASSLEWGDPNYGYTF
TRBV10-3	TRBJ1-2	TRBD1	once	TGTGCCATCAGTGAATCCGGGACAGGGATATATGGCTACACCTTC	CAISESGTGIYGYTF
TRBV29-1	TRBJ2-5	.	.	TGCAGCGTTGGGAGCAGCCAAGAGACCCAGTACTTC	CSVGSSQETQYF
TRBV10-3	TRBJ2-3	.	many	TGTGCCATCAGTGGCTTGGAGCCGGGGGATACGCAGTATTTT	CAISGLEPGDTQYF
TRBV9	TRBJ2-2	.	.	TGTGCCAGCAGCGTAGTCTCTCGTGGGACCGGGGAGCTGTTTTTT	CASSVVSRGTGELFF
TRBV20-1	TRBJ1-1	.	.	TGCAGTGCTGGATTAGGGGGGGCCCAGGGTGAAGCTTTCTTT	CSAGLGGAQGEAFF
TRBV20-1	TRBJ1-2	.	.	TGCAGTGCTAGAGTACGGACTAGCGGCTACACCTTC	CSARVRTSGYTF
TRBV10-2	TRBJ2-2	TRBD2	many	TGCGCCAGCACCGGGGACTATTCTACCGGGGAGCTGTTTTTT	CASTGDYSTGELFF
TRBV6-5	TRBJ2-1	TRBD2	.	TGTGCCAGCAGTAGCCTCAAACGGACTAGCGGTTACAATGAGCAGTTCTTC	CASSSLKRTSGYNEQFF
TRBV6-2/TRBV6-3	TRBJ1-1	.	.	TGTGCCAGCAGTTCGGGATGGGCTGAAGCTTTCTTT	CASSSGWAEAFF
TRBV24-1	TRBJ2-6	TRBD1	.	TGTGCCACCAGTGCCGGGACAGGGTCTGGGGCCAACGTCCTGACTTTC	CATSAGTGSGANVLTF
TRBV7-9	TRBJ2-7	.	.	TGTGCCAGCAGCTTATTAGCGGAGTCCTACGAGCAGTACTTC	CASSLLAESYEQYF
TRBV7-3	TRBJ2-1	TRBD2	.	TGTGCCAGCAGCATACTAGCGGGGGGTATCAATGAGCAGCTCTTC	CASSILAGGINEQLF
TRBV20-1	TRBJ2-7	TRBD2	.	TGCGGTGCTTATGCTAGCGGGAGCAACGAGCAGTACTTC	CGAYASGSNEQYF
TRBV6-5	TRBJ2-7	TRBD1	.	TGTGCCAGCAGCAAGACAGGGCCCTACGAGCAGTACTTC	CASSKTGPYEQYF
TRBV10-3	TRBJ2-3	.	.	TGTGCCATCGGGCCAGGGGCGGATACGCAGTATTTT	CAIGPGADTQYF
TRBV10-2	TRBJ1-5	.	many	TGCGCCAGCAGTTCTGACAGAAATCAGCCCCAGCATTTT	CASSSDRNQPQHF
TRBV5-1	TRBJ2-1	TRBD2	many	TGCGCCAGCAGCTTGGTAGTAGCGGGAGACCACTACAATGAGCAGTTCTTC	CASSLVVAGDHYNEQFF
TRBV18	TRBJ2-5	TRBD2	.	TGTGCCAGCTCACCGGCTAGCGGGTACGAGACCCAGTACTTC	CASSPASGYETQYF
TRBV15	TRBJ2-1	TRBD2	many	TGTGCCACCAGCAGAATGTGGACTAGCGGGAGGAATGAGCAGTTCTTC	CATSRMWTSGRNEQFF
TRBV20-1	TRBJ1-4	TRBD1	.	TGCAGTGCTAGAGGAGTACTCCCGACAGGGTTCGGTGAAAAACTGTTTTTT	CSARGVLPTGFGEKLFF
TRBV13	TRBJ2-7	.	.	TGTGCCAGCAGCCATCGGACAAGGGTCTACGAGCAGTACTTC	CASSHRTRVYEQYF
TRBV11-2	TRBJ2-1	TRBD2	.	TGTGCCAGCAGCTCCGACTTCGCGGGGGATTCCTACAATGGGCAGTTCTTC	CASSSDFAGDSYNGQFF
TRBV15	TRBJ2-1	.	.	TGTGCCACCAGCAGGTCGGGGGCTGAGCAGTTCTTC	CATSRSGAEQFF
TRBV12-3/TRBV12-4	TRBJ2-6	.	few	TGTGCCAGCAGTTTCGGCAGAGACAACGTCCTGACTTTC	CASSFGRDNVLTF
TRBV6-1	TRBJ1-2	TRBD1	.	TGTGCCAGCAGTAGACAGGGCTCTAACTATGGCTACACCTTC	CASSRQGSNYGYTF
TRBV20-1	TRBJ1-2	.	.	TGCAGTGCTAGAGATGGTACAGGCCCCTATGGCTACACCTTC	CSARDGTGPYGYTF